The count of the clone carrying this T cell receptor beta chain is one. The data are from a study of blood T cell repertoires in COVID-19. Overall study context: The samples span acute and convalescent COVID-19 from the United States, Italy and Spain. T cells, B-cell-depleted T cells, or PBMCs supplied cDNA or gDNA.

In the authors' workflow: Researchers report that nucleated cell counts were estimated from reference gene primer amplification. Produced via immunoSEQ multiplex PCR; TCRdb's table is partial and in-frame only. The DNA was the basis for D and trimming; V, J and clone size are from that table. The sample consists of about 110,000 clones, roughly 86% of them appearing once. V shed 3 bases and J 7 bases; nucleotides not matched to a gene: 6. CDR1 GTSNPN and CDR2 SVGIG come from the germline V gene (reference sequence). The CDR3 has 15 amino acids. The rearrangement joins TRBV30 to TRBJ1-6, with 10 bases that match TRBD1. This clonotype was sampled from a man aged 35-49 years with acute or convalescent COVID-19. Sequenced input: peripheral blood. The CDR3 region has the DNA TGTGCCTGGAGGGGACCGGGACAGGGGAATTCACCCCTCCACTTT. Translated: CAWRGPGQGNSPLHF.